The T cell receptor (beta chain) described here comes from a study of response to subunit inactivated influenza vaccine. Trimming removed 0 bases from V and 5 bases from J, with 11 bases in between. Looked up from germline, CDR1 is LGHNA and CDR2 is YSLEER. The CDR3 extends over 14 amino acids. A note on this clonotype: Its antigen remains unknown.

Study results and caveats: Seasonal influenza vaccination, on each occasion, was suggested by the authors to recruit few new T cells.

TCRdb ran MiXCR on the RT-PCR reads and lists one entry per CDR3 protein. Of 750,000 to 850,000 distinct CDR3 sequences listed, about 18% are singletons. The chain recombines TRBV4-3 with TRBJ2-7; D is perhaps TRBD1 or TRBD2 (6 bases each). The clonotype originates from a man aged 50-60 years who received an inactivated influenza vaccine. The sequencing used PBMCs from blood, collected 4 to 6 days after vaccination. CDR3 in DNA: TGCGCCAGCAGCCAAGATTGGGGGGCAAACGAGCAGTACTTC. The encoded protein is CASSQDWGANEQYF.